The 24 T cell receptor beta chains in this list originate from one sample, sequenced in a study of post-analysis software for immune sequencing data. For these TCRs, the target antigens are not known. TCR beta libraries were prepared from cDNA with unique molecular identifiers. Each CDR3 protein is one row after TCRdb ran MiXCR on the PCR reads. The sample has 650,000 to 850,000 distinct CDR3 sequences, roughly 50% seen once. Overall study results and limits: TRBV5-6, TRBV5-1 and TRBV20-1 belonged to a set of five TRBV segments that were more frequent in patients than controls.

Sequences were obtained from blood. The receptors here all came from a girl aged 10 to 17 with multiple sclerosis.

This clonotype was recorded a few times. The chain carries TRBV20-1 and TRBJ2-1; 8 positions match TRBD2. The CDR3 has 14 amino acids. Unmatched junction bases numbered 3, after V lost 3 bases and J lost 2 bases. Germline V gene sequence: CDR1 DFQATT, CDR2 SNEGSKA (reference sequence). CDR3 nucleotides: TGCAGTGCTAGTAGCGGGGAGCCCTACAATGAGCAGTTCTTC. This codes for CSASSGEPYNEQFF.

V and J are TRBV14 and TRBJ2-5; 10 bases match TRBD2. The CDR3 consists of 18 residues. Trimming took 1 base from V and 11 from J; bases not matched to a gene: 19. Germline values: CDR1 SGHDN, CDR2 FVKESK. CDR3 protein: CASSQGGTSVWWFDEQYF. CDR3 nucleotides: TGTGCCAGCAGCCAAGGGGGGACTAGCGTATGGTGGTTTGATGAGCAGTACTTC.

The V gene is TRBV5-1, the J gene TRBJ2-7; no clear D. The CDR3 is 14 amino acids. Trimming took 0 bases from V and 2 from J, leaving 9 bases between them. From germline, CDR1 is SGHRS and CDR2 YFSETQ. CDR3 sequence reads: CASSLGLGPYEQYF. The CDR3 DNA reads as TGCGCCAGCAGCTTGGGCCTTGGCCCCTACGAGCAGTACTTC.

The chain recombines TRBV4-2 with TRBJ2-1; D gene ambiguous. V shed 6 bases and J shed 4 bases, with 16 bases lying between them. The CDR3 has 15 amino acids. Per the germline V gene, CDR1 is LGHNA and CDR2 is YNFKEQ. CDR3 sequence reads: CASRSQALTYNEQFF. Here the CDR3 DNA reads TGTGCCAGCAGGAGTCAGGCATTGACTTACAATGAGCAGTTCTTC.

This chain links TRBV12-3 or TRBV12-4 with TRBJ2-7; possible D gene TRBD2, 6 bases. The CDR3 covers 13 residues. With 4 bases removed from V and 0 bases from J, the gap between germline ends came to 7 bases. DNA for the CDR3: TGTGCCAGCAGTTGGCGGGACTCCTACGAGCAGTACTTC. Amino acids: CASSWRDSYEQYF.

In its sample, this clonotype was seen many times. The V call is TRBV2, the J call TRBJ1-5, with 7 bases fitting TRBD1. The CDR3 has 12 residues. CDR1 is SNHLY, CDR2 FYNNEI, per germline. V dropped 6 bases and J dropped 4; count of bases not matched to a gene: 0. The CDR3 is CASRQGNQPQHF. As DNA, the CDR3 is TGTGCCAGCAGACAGGGGAATCAGCCCCAGCATTTT.

V and J are TRBV6-5 and TRBJ2-5; D is ambiguous. With 4 bases removed from V and 6 bases from J, the gap between germline ends came to 9 bases. The CDR3 loop spans 12 amino acids. Germline lookup yields CDR1 MNHEY and CDR2 SVGAGI. CDR3 loop: CASSSPPKTQYF. The CDR3 coding sequence is TGTGCCAGCAGTTCCCCCCCCAAGACCCAGTACTTC.

V gene TRBV5-1 combines with J gene TRBJ2-3, with a weak D call TRBD1 (6 bases). The CDR3 extends over 17 amino acids. Trimming took off 0 bases at V and 0 bases at J, with 14 bases between the two ends. Germline CDR1 SGHRS, CDR2 YFSETQ. CDR3 protein: CASSLVVGTPSTDTQYF. In DNA form, the CDR3 reads TGCGCCAGCAGCTTGGTGGTCGGGACACCAAGCACAGATACGCAGTATTTT.

This chain connects TRBV5-1 to TRBJ1-1, with 10 bases identical to TRBD1. Trimming took 4 bases from V and 0 from J; bases not matched to a gene: 12. This CDR3 comprises 18 residues. From germline, CDR1 is SGHRS and CDR2 YFSETQ. This chain's CDR3 is CASSRRRQGAGMNTEAFF. CDR3 bases: TGCGCCAGCAGCCGACGACGACAGGGGGCCGGAATGAACACTGAAGCTTTCTTT. The entire variable domain, with the rest obtained from reference TRBV5-1 and TRBJ1-1, is as follows: KAGVTQTPRYLIKTRGQQVTLSCSPISGHRSVSWYQQTPGQGLQFLFEYFSETQRNKGNFPGRFSGRQFSNSRSEMNVSTLELGDSALYLCASSRRRQGAGMNTEAFFGQGTRLTVV.

This chain links TRBV18 with TRBJ2-1, with 9 bases lining up with TRBD2. CDR3 length equals 15 residues. Germline V gives CDR1 KGHSH, CDR2 LQKENI. V shed 2 bases and J 10 bases; nucleotides not matched to a gene: 9. In DNA, the CDR3 is TGTGCCAGCTCACCAATTAGCGGGAGCGGTTACGAGCAGTTCTTC. Translating gives CASSPISGSGYEQFF.

This clonotype was seen more than once but under ten times. The chain carries TRBV18 and TRBJ2-7; 7 bases agree with TRBD1. The CDR3 is 16 residues long. The trim removed 0 bases at V and 0 bases at J, leaving 5 bases unmatched. Germline V gene data show CDR1 as KGHSH and CDR2 as LQKENI. CDR3 sequence reads: CASSPPYGQASYEQYF. The CDR3 nucleotides read TGTGCCAGCTCACCACCATACGGACAGGCCTCCTACGAGCAGTACTTC.

The V call is TRBV20-1, the J call TRBJ1-1; D not resolved. Germline values: CDR1 DFQATT, CDR2 SNEGSKA (reference sequence). This CDR3 comprises 14 residues. The V and J ends lost 6 bases and 3 bases respectively, with 17 bases between them. Here the CDR3 DNA reads TGCAGTGCCCTCCCCGGGAGGATGGACACTGAAGCTTTCTTT. It is translated as CSALPGRMDTEAFF.

This clonotype has just a few counts. This chain uses TRBV2 with TRBJ2-3, with 8 bases aligning to TRBD1. Germline trimming cut 4 bases from V and 2 bases from J; bases unmatched to any gene: 11. This CDR3 contains 17 residues. CDR1 and CDR2 (germline): SNHLY, FYNNEI. The CDR3: CASSGNPGQVLTDTQYF. The CDR3, as DNA: TGTGCCAGCAGTGGTAACCCGGGACAGGTCCTCACAGATACGCAGTATTTT.

The gene calls are TRBV5-1 and TRBJ2-7; D call uncertain. CDR3 size: 13 residues. Germline-derived CDR1 and CDR2 are SGHRS and YFSETQ. Trimming pared 6 bases from V and 2 bases from J, leaving 12 bases between. CDR3 DNA: TGCGCCAGCATGGACGGCAATCCCTACGAGCAGTACTTC. Translation: CASMDGNPYEQYF. Looking up the rest from reference TRBV5-1 and TRBJ2-7 gives the full variable domain: KAGVTQTPRYLIKTRGQQVTLSCSPISGHRSVSWYQQTPGQGLQFLFEYFSETQRNKGNFPGRFSGRQFSNSRSEMNVSTLELGDSALYLCASMDGNPYEQYFGPGTRLTVT.

The chain has TRBV28 and TRBJ1-2, with no clear D. From germline, CDR1 is MDHEN and CDR2 SYDVKM. With 3 bases removed from V and 2 bases from J, the gap between germline ends came to 10 bases. The CDR3 runs to 14 residues. The CDR3 loop reads CASSFPGRNYGYTF. The CDR3 DNA reads TGTGCCAGCAGTTTTCCAGGCCGGAACTATGGCTACACCTTC.

The V call is TRBV5-1, the J call TRBJ2-4, with 10 bases fitting TRBD2. The J call is doubtful: the DNA matches TRBJ2-7 better. The CDR3 spans 15 residues. Germline V lookup: CDR1 SGHRS, CDR2 YFSETQ. The CDR3 coding sequence is TGCGCCAGCAGCGATACTAGCGGGAACCTCTACGAGCAGTACTTC. Translated, it gives CASSDTSGNLYEQYF.

The chain joins TRBV5-5 to TRBJ2-1; a possible D gene is TRBD2 (6 bases). The CDR3 consists of 15 residues. V was pared by 2 bases and J by 9 bases, with 18 bases between. Germline V gene data show CDR1 as SGHKS and CDR2 as YYEKEE (reference sequence). The CDR3 here is CASSFLTGGMGEQFF. The CDR3 region has the DNA TGTGCCAGCAGCTTCTTGACTGGCGGGATGGGTGAGCAGTTCTTC. The full variable domain, in which reference TRBV5-5 and TRBJ2-1 provide the parts outside the CDR3, is DAGVTQSPTHLIKTRGQQVTLRCSPISGHKSVSWYQQVLGQGPQFIFQYYEKEERGRGNFPDRFSARQFPNYSSELNVNALLLGDSALYLCASSFLTGGMGEQFFGPGTRLTVL.

The V gene is TRBV5-1, the J gene TRBJ2-5; TRBD1 might be the D (5 bases). Trimming removed 1 base from V and 3 bases from J, with 13 bases in between. In germline, CDR1 is SGHRS, CDR2 YFSETQ. The CDR3 spans 15 residues. The chain's CDR3 is CASSLRILGEETQYF. In DNA, the CDR3 is TGCGCCAGCAGCTTGCGGATCCTAGGGGAAGAGACCCAGTACTTC.

The genes are TRBV5-1 and TRBJ2-3; D may be TRBD1 (5 bases). The CDR3 runs to 15 residues. V was trimmed by 1 base and J by 3 bases, leaving 12 bases between them. CDR1 is SGHRS and CDR2 is YFSETQ in the germline V gene. Here the CDR3 reads CASSLSQGTTDTQYF. The CDR3 nucleotides are TGCGCCAGCAGCTTGTCCCAGGGAACGACAGATACGCAGTATTTT.

The rearrangement links TRBV20-1 to TRBJ2-5; unclear D gene. The germline V gene encodes CDR1 DFQATT and CDR2 SNEGSKA (reference sequence). The CDR3 contains 13 residues. V lost 8 bases to trimming and J lost 2 bases, with 15 bases between them. The CDR3: CSPAAFGQETQYF. CDR3 nucleotide sequence: TGCAGTCCTGCCGCGTTCGGGCAAGAGACCCAGTACTTC.

The chain links TRBV11-2 to TRBJ1-4; possibly TRBD1 for D (6 bases). The CDR3 totals 15 residues. In germline, CDR1 is SGHAT, CDR2 FQNNGV. The V end was cut by 5 bases, the J end by 4 bases, with 14 bases between. The DNA of the CDR3 is TGTGCCAGCAGCCCAAGGGGGACTTTTAATGAAAAACTGTTTTTT. Translated: CASSPRGTFNEKLFF. The entire variable domain, with the rest obtained from reference TRBV11-2 and TRBJ1-4, is as follows: EAGVAQSPRYKIIEKRQSVAFWCNPISGHATLYWYQQILGQGPKLLIQFQNNGVVDDSQLPKDRFSAERLKGVDSTLKIQPAKLEDSAVYLCASSPRGTFNEKLFFGSGTQLSVL.

V is TRBV29-1 and J is TRBJ2-3; TRBD2 matches 16 bases. The length of the CDR3 is 15 residues. Germline CDR1 reads SQVTM; CDR2 reads ANQGSEA. With 4 bases clipped from V and 5 bases from J, the junction kept 3 bases outside the gene matches. The CDR3 nucleotides are TGCAGCGTTGTCGGGACTAGCGGGAGGGAAGATACGCAGTATTTT. Translation gives CSVVGTSGREDTQYF.

The gene calls are TRBV5-1 and TRBJ2-5; TRBD1 agrees at 9 bases. The CDR3 sequence is 16 residues long. Germline V CDR1 and CDR2: SGHRS, YFSETQ. V lost 0 bases, J lost 3 bases, and 6 bases stayed unmatched. The CDR3 region is CASSLAKRTGEETQYF. The CDR3 DNA sequence: TGCGCCAGCAGCTTGGCTAAAAGGACAGGGGAAGAGACCCAGTACTTC.

The chain carries TRBV4-1 and TRBJ1-2, with no clear D. CDR1 and CDR2 (germline): MGHRA, YSYEKL. V was shortened by 3 bases and J by 6 bases, with 11 bases between the two germline ends. The CDR3 loop spans 13 amino acids. Here the CDR3 DNA reads TGCGCCAGCAGCCAGGGATTTTACAATGGCTACACCTTC. Its protein is CASSQGFYNGYTF.